The 20 T cell receptor beta chains given below trace back to one sample, sequenced in a study of blood T cells in healthy people across ages. The use of a sample-barcoded 5' primer and a J-beta primer mix characterized a second PCR of about 7 to 12 cycles. TCRdb redid the calling of the 5' RACE reads with MiXCR, one entry per CDR3 protein. The data show about 840,000 distinct CDR3 sequences, almost 30% seen once. The same data also went into a second study, on T cells of mothers and their children.

The specimen was blood. These TCRs come from a woman aged 40 to 49 in good health.

For this clonotype: A much larger clone lies a single base off, so this may be a read error. The V gene is TRBV11-2, the J gene TRBJ1-1, with no clear D. The germline CDR1 and CDR2 sequences are SGHAT and FQNNGV. There are 15 residues in the CDR3. DNA of the CDR3: TGTGCCGGCAGCTTAGAAGGCGGGAAGACCCCTCTAGCTTTCTTT. Translation: CAGSLEGGKTPLAFF.

The rearrangement links TRBV20-1 to TRBJ2-1; 8 nucleotides agree with TRBD1. Germline CDR1 and CDR2: DFQATT and SNEGSKA (reference sequence). Germline trimming cut 5 bases from V and 12 bases from J; bases unmatched to any gene: 18. This CDR3 region has 15 residues. CDR3 protein: CSAPWTGRPVVRQFF. The CDR3 DNA follows: TGCAGTGCTCCTTGGACAGGGCGCCCGGTGGTGAGGCAGTTCTTC.

This clonotype has a count of ten or more. CDR3 residues: CRRCVRDAKETQYF. The CDR3 nucleotides read TGCAGGCGTTGTGTCCGGGACGCAAAAGAGACCCAGTACTTC. The V gene is TRBV29-1, the J gene TRBJ2-5, with D possibly being TRBD1 or TRBD2 (5 bases each). This CDR3 has 14 residues. Germline V lookup: CDR1 SQVTM, CDR2 ANQGSEA.

In its sample, this clonotype was seen a few times. A much bigger clone sits one base away, suggesting this may be a read error. This sequence joins TRBV11-2 and TRBJ2-4; the D is unclear. CDR1 is SGHAT and CDR2 is FQNNGV in the germline V gene. This CDR3 is 15 amino acids long. V was shortened by 5 bases and J by 13 bases, with 24 bases between the two germline ends. CDR3 nucleotides: TGTGCCAGCAGCCTCGGACCGAGCCTTTACAATGAGCAGTACTTC. It encodes CASSLGPSLYNEQYF.

J is TRBJ1-5 and V is TRBV7-2; D gene unclear. CDR1 and CDR2 from the germline V gene are SGHTA and FQGNSA. The V end was cut by 8 bases, the J end by 0 bases, with 20 bases between. The CDR3 is 17 amino acids. As DNA, the CDR3 is TGTGCCAGCGAGGCACTAGGCCGGGCGAATAGCAATCAGCCCCAGCATTTT. Translating gives CASEALGRANSNQPQHF. Complete variable domain (other parts from reference TRBV7-2 and TRBJ1-5): GAGVSQSPSNKVTEKGKDVELRCDPISGHTALYWYRQSLGQGLEFLIYFQGNSAPDKSGLPSDRFSAERTGGSVSTLTIQRTQQEDSAVYLCASEALGRANSNQPQHFGDGTRLSIL.

The J gene is TRBJ2-7, the V gene TRBV10-3; 9 nucleotides match TRBD1. With V trimmed by 5 bases and J by 9 bases, 17 bases remained unmatched. CDR3 length: 16 residues. Per the germline V gene, CDR1 is ENHRY and CDR2 is SYGVKD. CDR3 sequence (DNA): TGTGCCATCAGTCCAGAGGAGCCCGGGACAGGGAGCGGGCAGTACTTC. Translation: CAISPEEPGTGSGQYF.

The J gene is TRBJ2-7, the V gene TRBV7-2; no clear D gene. Trimming shortened V by 5 bases and J by 2 bases, and 19 bases separated the two germline ends. Per germline, CDR1 SGHTA and CDR2 FQGNSA. This CDR3 spans 16 amino acids. CDR3 residues: CASSTIFGDFPYEQYF. In DNA form, the CDR3 reads TGTGCCAGCAGCACTATTTTTGGCGATTTCCCCTACGAGCAGTACTTC. Looking up the rest from reference TRBV7-2 and TRBJ2-7 gives the full variable domain: GAGVSQSPSNKVTEKGKDVELRCDPISGHTALYWYRQSLGQGLEFLIYFQGNSAPDKSGLPSDRFSAERTGGSVSTLTIQRTQQEDSAVYLCASSTIFGDFPYEQYFGPGTRLTVT.

The rearrangement uses TRBV6-5 and TRBJ2-1; D could derive from TRBD1 or TRBD2 (5 bases each). Germline assignment: CDR1 MNHEY and CDR2 SVGAGI. V was pared by 2 bases and J by 1 base, with 12 bases between. The CDR3 is made up of 16 amino acids. The CDR3 coding sequence is TGTGCCAGCAGTTACCAGGGAGCCCTATCCTACAATGAGCAGTTCTTC. Its translation: CASSYQGALSYNEQFF.

Many counts were recorded for this clonotype. This chain links TRBV5-6 with TRBJ1-5; 7 bases fit TRBD1. After removal of 1 base from V and 6 bases from J, the junction contained 4 bases not matched to a gene. The CDR3 spans 14 residues. CDR1 is SGHDT, CDR2 YYEEEE, per germline. The CDR3 coding sequence is TGTGCCAGCAGCTTGACAGGGGCAGGTCAGCCCCAGCATTTT. Encoded protein: CASSLTGAGQPQHF.

This clonotype was counted many times. The chain recombines TRBV6-5 with TRBJ2-7; 8 nucleotides align to TRBD1. Germline loops: CDR1 MNHEY, CDR2 SVGAGI. J lost 2 bases, V lost 7 bases, and 4 bases had no gene match. The CDR3 totals 13 residues. The CDR3 nucleotides read TGTGCCAGCATTGGGGACAGGCCCTACGAGCAGTACTTC. This translates into CASIGDRPYEQYF.

Of note for this clonotype: The junction shows a germline mismatch at one end, possibly a read error. V and J are TRBV6-4 and TRBJ1-1, with D possibly TRBD1 on 6 matching bases. CDR1 is MRHNA and CDR2 is SNTAGT in the germline V gene. The CDR3 is 14 residues long. CDR3: CTSNGGHLNTEAFF. The CDR3 DNA is TGTACCAGCAACGGGGGACACCTGAACACTGAAGCTTTCTTT.

In its sample, this clonotype was seen many times. The chain is built from TRBV5-1 and TRBJ2-3, with D unclear. This CDR3 has 12 residues. V was cut by 2 bases and J by 3 bases, with 4 bases left in between. Per germline, CDR1 SGHRS and CDR2 YFSETQ. The CDR3 bases are TGCGCCAGCAGCTTACAAACAGATACGCAGTATTTT. Residues: CASSLQTDTQYF.

The DNA for the CDR3 is TGTGCCAGTAGTCTCCCGGGAGGGGACTATGGCTACACCTTC. Its translation: CASSLPGGDYGYTF. The V gene is TRBV19, the J gene TRBJ1-2; D might be TRBD1 (5 bases). V was shortened by 5 bases and J by 3 bases, with 13 bases between the two germline ends. Per germline, CDR1 LNHDA and CDR2 SQIVND (reference sequence). This CDR3 is built from 14 residues.

CDR3 protein: CASSLAVRTSGRQETQYF. Written as DNA, the CDR3 is TGTGCCAGCAGCTTAGCCGTAAGGACTAGCGGGCGACAAGAGACCCAGTACTTC. This chain uses TRBV7-2 with TRBJ2-5, with 11 bases matching TRBD2. Germline CDR1 is SGHTA and CDR2 is FQGNSA. V was clipped by 0 bases and J by 2 bases; unmatched bases: 8. This CDR3 spans 18 amino acids.

This chain joins TRBV6-1 and TRBJ2-7; no reliable D call. The germline CDR1 and CDR2 sequences are MNHNS and SASEGT. This CDR3 comprises 15 residues. V dropped 11 bases and J dropped 0 bases, with 20 bases sitting between them. CDR3 DNA sequence: TGTGCCGGCATCCTCCCTGGAGTCTACTCCTACGAGCAGTACTTC. It translates to CAGILPGVYSYEQYF.

J is TRBJ2-4 and V is TRBV20-1, with D possibly matching TRBD2 (5 bases). This CDR3 is 12 amino acids long. Germline lookup yields CDR1 DFQATT and CDR2 SNEGSKA (reference sequence). The V end lost 4 bases, the J end lost 13 bases, and 17 bases lay between the germline ends. This CDR3 reads CSAIEGYNEQYF. In DNA, the CDR3 is TGCAGTGCTATTGAGGGCTACAATGAGCAGTACTTC.

This clonotype was detected a few times. The chain employs TRBV7-8 and TRBJ2-5, with D unclear. The germline gives CDR1 SGHVS, CDR2 FQNEAQ. V was clipped by 1 base and J by 5 bases, with 8 bases between them. This CDR3 is 13 amino acids long. CDR3 DNA sequence: TGTGCCAGCAGCTTAGATTCCTCCGAGACCCAGTACTTC. The encoded protein is CASSLDSSETQYF.

This CDR3 reads CASSFGTPPGGELFF. CDR3 nucleotides: TGTGCCAGCAGCTTCGGGACACCGCCGGGCGGGGAGCTGTTTTTT. The V gene is TRBV13, the J gene TRBJ2-2; possibly TRBD1 for D (6 bases). This CDR3 is built from 15 residues. Per germline, CDR1 PRHDT and CDR2 FYEKMQ (reference sequence). V lost 3 bases to trimming and J lost 7 bases, with 15 bases between them.

This clonotype was detected a few times. The J gene is TRBJ1-5, the V gene TRBV28; possible D gene TRBD1, 5 bases. The V and J ends lost 10 bases and 3 bases respectively, with 22 bases between them. CDR1 and CDR2 (germline): MDHEN, SYDVKM. There are 16 residues in the CDR3. CDR3 DNA: TGTGCCACACAATTCTACGGGGGACCGAACAATCAGCCCCAGCATTTT. Translation: CATQFYGGPNNQPQHF.

This clonotype was observed at least ten times. The chain is built from TRBV3-1 and TRBJ2-1, with 7 bases identical to TRBD2. CDR1 LGHDT and CDR2 YNNKEL come from the germline V gene (reference sequence). CDR3 length: 15 residues. With V trimmed by 7 bases and J by 2 bases, 8 bases remained unmatched. CDR3 residues: CASIPTSAPYNEQFF. DNA for the CDR3: TGTGCCAGCATCCCCACTAGCGCCCCCTACAATGAGCAGTTCTTC.